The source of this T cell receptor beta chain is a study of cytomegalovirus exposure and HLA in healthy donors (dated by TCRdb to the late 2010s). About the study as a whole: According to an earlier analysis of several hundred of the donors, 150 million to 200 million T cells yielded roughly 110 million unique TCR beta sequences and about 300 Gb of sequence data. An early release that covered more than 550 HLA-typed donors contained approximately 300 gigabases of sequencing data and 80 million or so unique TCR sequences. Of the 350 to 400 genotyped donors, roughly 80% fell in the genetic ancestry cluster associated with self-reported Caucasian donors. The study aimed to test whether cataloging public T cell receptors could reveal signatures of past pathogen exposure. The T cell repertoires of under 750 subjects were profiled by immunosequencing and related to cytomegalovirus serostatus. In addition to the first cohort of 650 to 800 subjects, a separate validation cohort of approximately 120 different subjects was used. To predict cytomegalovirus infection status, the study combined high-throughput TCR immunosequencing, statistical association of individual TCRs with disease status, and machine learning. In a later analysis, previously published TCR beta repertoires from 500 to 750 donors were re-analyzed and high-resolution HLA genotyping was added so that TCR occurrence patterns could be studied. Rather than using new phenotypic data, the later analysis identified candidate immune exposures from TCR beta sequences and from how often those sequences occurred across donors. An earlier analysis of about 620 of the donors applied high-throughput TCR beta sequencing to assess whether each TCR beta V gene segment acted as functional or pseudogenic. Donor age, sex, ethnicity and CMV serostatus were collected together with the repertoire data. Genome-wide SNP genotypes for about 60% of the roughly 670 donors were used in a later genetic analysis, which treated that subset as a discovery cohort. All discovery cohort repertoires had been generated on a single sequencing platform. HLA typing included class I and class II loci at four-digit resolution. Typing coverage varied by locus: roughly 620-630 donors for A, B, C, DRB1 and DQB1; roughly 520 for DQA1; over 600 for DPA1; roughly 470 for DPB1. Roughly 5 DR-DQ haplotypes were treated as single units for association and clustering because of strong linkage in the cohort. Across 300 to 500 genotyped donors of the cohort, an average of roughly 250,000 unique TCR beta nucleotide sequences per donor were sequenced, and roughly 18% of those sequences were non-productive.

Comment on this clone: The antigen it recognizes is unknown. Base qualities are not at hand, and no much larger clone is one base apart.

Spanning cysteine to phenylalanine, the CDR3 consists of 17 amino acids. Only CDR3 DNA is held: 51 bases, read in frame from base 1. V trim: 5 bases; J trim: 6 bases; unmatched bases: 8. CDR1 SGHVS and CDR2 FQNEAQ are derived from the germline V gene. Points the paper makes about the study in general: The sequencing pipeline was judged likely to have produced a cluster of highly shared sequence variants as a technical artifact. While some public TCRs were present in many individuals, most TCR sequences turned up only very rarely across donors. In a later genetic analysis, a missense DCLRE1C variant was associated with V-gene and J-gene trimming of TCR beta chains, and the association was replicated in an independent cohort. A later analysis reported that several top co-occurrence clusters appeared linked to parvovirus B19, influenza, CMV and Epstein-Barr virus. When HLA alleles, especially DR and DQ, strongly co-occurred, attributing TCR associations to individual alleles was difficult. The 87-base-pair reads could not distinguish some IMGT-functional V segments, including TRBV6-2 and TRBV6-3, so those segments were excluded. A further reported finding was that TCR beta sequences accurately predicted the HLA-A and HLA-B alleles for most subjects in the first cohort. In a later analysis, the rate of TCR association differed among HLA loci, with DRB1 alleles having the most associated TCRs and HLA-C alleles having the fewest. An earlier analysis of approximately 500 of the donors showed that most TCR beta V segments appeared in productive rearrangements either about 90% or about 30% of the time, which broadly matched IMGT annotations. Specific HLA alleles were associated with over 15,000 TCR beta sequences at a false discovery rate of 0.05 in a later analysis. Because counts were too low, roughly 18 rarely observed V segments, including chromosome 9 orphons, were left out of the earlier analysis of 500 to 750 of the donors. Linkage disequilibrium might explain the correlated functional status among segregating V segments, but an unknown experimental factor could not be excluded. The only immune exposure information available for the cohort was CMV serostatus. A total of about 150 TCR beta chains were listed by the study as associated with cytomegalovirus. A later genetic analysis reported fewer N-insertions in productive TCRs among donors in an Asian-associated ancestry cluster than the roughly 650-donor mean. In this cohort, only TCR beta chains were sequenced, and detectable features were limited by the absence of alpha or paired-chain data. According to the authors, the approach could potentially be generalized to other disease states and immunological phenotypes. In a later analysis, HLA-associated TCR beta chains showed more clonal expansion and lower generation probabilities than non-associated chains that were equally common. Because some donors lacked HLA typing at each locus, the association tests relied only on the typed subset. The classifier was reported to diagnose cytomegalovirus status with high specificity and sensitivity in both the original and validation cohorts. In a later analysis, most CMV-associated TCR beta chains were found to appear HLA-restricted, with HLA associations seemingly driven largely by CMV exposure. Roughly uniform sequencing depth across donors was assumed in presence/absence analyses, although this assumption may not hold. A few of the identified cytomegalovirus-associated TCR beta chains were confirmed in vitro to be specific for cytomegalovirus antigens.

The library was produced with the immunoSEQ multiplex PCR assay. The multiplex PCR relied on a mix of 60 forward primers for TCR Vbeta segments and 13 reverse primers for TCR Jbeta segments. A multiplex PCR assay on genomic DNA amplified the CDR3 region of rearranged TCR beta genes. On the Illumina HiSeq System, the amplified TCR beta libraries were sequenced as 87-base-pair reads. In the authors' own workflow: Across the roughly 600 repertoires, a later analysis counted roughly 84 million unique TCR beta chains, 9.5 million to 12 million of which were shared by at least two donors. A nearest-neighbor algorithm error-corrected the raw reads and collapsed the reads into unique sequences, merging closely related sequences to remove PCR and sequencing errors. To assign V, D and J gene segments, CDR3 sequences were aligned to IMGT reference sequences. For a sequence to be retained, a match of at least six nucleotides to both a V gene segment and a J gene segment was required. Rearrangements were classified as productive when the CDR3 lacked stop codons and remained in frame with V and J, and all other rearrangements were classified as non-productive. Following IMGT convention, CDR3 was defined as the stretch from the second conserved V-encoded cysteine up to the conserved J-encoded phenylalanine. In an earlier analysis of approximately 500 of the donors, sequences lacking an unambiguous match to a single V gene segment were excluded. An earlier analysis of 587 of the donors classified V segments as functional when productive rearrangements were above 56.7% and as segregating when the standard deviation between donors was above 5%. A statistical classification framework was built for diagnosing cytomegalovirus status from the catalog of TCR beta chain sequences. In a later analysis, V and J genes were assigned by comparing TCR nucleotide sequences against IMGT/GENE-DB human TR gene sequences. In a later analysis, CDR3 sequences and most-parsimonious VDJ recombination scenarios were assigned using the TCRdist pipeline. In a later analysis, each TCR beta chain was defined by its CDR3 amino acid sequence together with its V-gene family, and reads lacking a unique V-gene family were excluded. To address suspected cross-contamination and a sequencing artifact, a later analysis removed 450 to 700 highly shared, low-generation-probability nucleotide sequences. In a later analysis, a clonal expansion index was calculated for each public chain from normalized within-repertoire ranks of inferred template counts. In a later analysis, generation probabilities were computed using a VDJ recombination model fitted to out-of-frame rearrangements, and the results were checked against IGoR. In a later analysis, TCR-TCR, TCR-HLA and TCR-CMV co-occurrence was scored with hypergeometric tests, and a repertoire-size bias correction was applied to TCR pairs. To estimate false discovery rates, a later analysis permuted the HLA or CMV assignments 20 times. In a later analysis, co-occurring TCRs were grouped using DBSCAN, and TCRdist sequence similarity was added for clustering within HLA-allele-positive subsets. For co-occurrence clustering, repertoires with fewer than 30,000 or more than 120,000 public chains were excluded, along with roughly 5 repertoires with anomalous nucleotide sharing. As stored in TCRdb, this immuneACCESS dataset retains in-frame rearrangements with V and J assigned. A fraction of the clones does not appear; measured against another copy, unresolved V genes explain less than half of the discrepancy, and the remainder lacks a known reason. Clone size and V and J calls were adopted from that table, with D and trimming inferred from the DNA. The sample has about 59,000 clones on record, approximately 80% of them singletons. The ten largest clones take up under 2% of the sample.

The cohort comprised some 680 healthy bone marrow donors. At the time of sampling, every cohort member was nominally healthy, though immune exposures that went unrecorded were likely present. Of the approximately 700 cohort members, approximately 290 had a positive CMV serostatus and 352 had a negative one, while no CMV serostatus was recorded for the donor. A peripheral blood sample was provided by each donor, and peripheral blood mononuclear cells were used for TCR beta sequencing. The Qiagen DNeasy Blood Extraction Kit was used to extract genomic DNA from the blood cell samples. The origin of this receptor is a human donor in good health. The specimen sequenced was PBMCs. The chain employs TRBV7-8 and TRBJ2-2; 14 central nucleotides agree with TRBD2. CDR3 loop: CASSQGLAGGMAGELFF. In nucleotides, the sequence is TGTGCCAGCAGCCAAGGACTAGCGGGAGGCATGGCCGGGGAGCTGTTTTTT. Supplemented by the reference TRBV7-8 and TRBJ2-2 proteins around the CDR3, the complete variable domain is GAGVSQSPRYKVAKRGQDVALRCDPISGHVSLFWYQQALGQGPEFLTYFQNEAQLDKSGLPSDRFFAERPEGSVSTLKIQRTQQEDSAVYLCASSQGLAGGMAGELFFGEGSRLTVL.